The clone carrying this T cell receptor (beta chain) was observed many times. The data were taken from a study of human T cells and chemical hapten exposure. Looked up from germline, CDR1 is SNHLY and CDR2 is FYNNEI. V was pared by 6 bases and J by 4 bases, with 7 bases of the junction left unmatched. The CDR3 length is 15 residues. TCRdb fed the RACE reads into MiXCR, producing one record per CDR3 protein. The data show tens of thousands of distinct CDR3 sequences, 9.3% seen once. Time point given: patch test 1, 2 weeks after DPC sensitization. Treatment here: therapeutic diphenylcyclopropenone sensitization with weekly scalp DPC.

The V call is TRBV2, the J call TRBJ2-2; 8 nucleotides match TRBD1. The sample here was whole blood, taken in connection with sensitization to the hapten diphenylcyclopropenone (DPC). The receptor was derived from a woman in her thirties or forties with alopecia areata. Some clones in this sample may be carry-over from other donors' samples. The CDR3 region has the DNA TGTGCCAGCAGAAACGGACAGGGACCCACCGGGGAGCTGTTTTTT. Translating it yields CASRNGQGPTGELFF. The full variable domain, its missing parts supplied by reference TRBV2 and TRBJ2-2, is EPEVTQTPSHQVTQMGQEVILRCVPISNHLYFYWYRQILGQKVEFLVSFYNNEISEKSEIFDDQFSVERPDGSNFTLKIRSTKLEDSAMYFCASRNGQGPTGELFFGEGSRLTVL.